This TCR beta chain emerged from a study of early T cells in non-severe SARS-CoV-2 infection. Study-wide background: With bulk RNA from unsorted whole blood as input, sequencing yielded unpaired chains.

Turning to this clonotype: No antigen is known for it.

Notes on the study in general: VDJdb-based annotation leaned toward anti-spike CD8 responses and missed private and CD4 specificities.

Unique molecular identifiers were affixed to single, distinct cDNA molecules. TCRdb re-analysed the 5' RACE reads in MiXCR, keeping a single row per CDR3 protein. The sample consists of around 37,000 distinct CDR3 sequences, approximately 10% of them appearing once. The V end was cut by 6 bases, the J end by 7 bases, with 12 bases between. Germline CDR1 MNHNY, CDR2 SVGAGI (reference sequence). CDR3 length: 13 amino acids. Sequencing was performed on whole blood. This clonotype was sampled from an adult who was a healthcare worker with PCR-confirmed SARS-CoV-2 infection or an uninfected control (not recorded which). The J gene is TRBJ1-4, the V gene TRBV6-6, with D unclear. The CDR3 nucleotides are TGTGCCAGCAGACCATCAGGAAGTGAAAAACTGTTTTTT. This codes for CASRPSGSEKLFF.